In its sample, the clone carrying this T cell receptor beta chain was seen a few times. This entry comes from a study of cytomegalovirus exposure and HLA in healthy donors. The CDR3 consists of 16 residues. V was pared by 4 bases and J by 1 base, with 13 bases between. Per the germline V gene, CDR1 is LGHNA and CDR2 is YSLEER. Both 60 Vbeta primers and 13 Jbeta primers went into the PCR. This table comes from immunoSEQ multiplex PCR, and its TCRdb copy is limited to in-frame clones, with some not included. The sample carries 150,000 or so clones, over 70% recorded once. The chain employs TRBV4-3 and TRBJ2-2, with TRBD2 as a possible D gene (6 bases). This receptor was obtained from a woman in her thirties or forties in good health and CMV-seronegative. Sequenced: PBMCs. The CDR3 protein is CASSPWGAGNTGELFF. Here the CDR3 DNA reads TGCGCCAGCAGCCCCTGGGGAGCGGGGAACACCGGGGAGCTGTTTTTT.